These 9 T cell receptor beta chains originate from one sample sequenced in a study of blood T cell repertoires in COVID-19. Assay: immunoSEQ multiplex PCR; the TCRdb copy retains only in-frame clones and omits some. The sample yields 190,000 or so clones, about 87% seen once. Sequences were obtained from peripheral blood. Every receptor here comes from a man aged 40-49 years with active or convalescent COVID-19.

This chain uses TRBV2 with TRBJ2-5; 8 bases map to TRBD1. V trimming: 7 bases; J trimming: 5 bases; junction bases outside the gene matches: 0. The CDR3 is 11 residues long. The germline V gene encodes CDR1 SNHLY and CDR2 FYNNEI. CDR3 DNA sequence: TGTGCCAGCAACAGGGGGGAGACCCAGTACTTC. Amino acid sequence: CASNRGETQYF.

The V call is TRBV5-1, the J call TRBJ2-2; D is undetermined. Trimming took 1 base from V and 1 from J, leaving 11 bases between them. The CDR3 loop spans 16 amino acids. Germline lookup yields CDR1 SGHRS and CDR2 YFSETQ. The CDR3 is CASSLSADLNTGELFF. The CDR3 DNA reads TGCGCCAGCAGCTTGAGTGCAGATTTGAACACCGGGGAGCTGTTTTTT.

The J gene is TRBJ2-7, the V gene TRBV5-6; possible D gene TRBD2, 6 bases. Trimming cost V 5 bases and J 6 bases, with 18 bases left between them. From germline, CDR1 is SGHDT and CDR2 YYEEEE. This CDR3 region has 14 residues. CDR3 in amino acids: CASSYGSAGSEQYF. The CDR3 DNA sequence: TGTGCCAGCAGTTATGGTTCGGCGGGGAGCGAGCAGTACTTC.

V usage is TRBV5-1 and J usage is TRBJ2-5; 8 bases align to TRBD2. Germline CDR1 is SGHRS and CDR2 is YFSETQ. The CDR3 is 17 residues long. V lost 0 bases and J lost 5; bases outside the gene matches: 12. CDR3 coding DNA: TGCGCCAGCAGCTTGGTTACGGGACTAGGTAGGGGGGAGACCCAGTACTTC. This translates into CASSLVTGLGRGETQYF. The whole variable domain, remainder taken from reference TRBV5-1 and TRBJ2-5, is KAGVTQTPRYLIKTRGQQVTLSCSPISGHRSVSWYQQTPGQGLQFLFEYFSETQRNKGNFPGRFSGRQFSNSRSEMNVSTLELGDSALYLCASSLVTGLGRGETQYFGPGTRLLVL.

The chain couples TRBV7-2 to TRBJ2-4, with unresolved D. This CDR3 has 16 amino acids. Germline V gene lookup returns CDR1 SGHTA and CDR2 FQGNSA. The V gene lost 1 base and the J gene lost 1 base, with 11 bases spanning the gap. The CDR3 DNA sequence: TGTGCCAGCAGCTTAGTTCCCGGTGTTGCCAAAAACATTCAGTACTTC. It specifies CASSLVPGVAKNIQYF.

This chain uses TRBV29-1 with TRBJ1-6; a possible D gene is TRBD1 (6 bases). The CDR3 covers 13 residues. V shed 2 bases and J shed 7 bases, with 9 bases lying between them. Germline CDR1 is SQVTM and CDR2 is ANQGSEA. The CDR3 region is CSVEQGMNSPLHF. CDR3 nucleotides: TGCAGCGTTGAACAGGGGATGAATTCACCCCTCCACTTT.

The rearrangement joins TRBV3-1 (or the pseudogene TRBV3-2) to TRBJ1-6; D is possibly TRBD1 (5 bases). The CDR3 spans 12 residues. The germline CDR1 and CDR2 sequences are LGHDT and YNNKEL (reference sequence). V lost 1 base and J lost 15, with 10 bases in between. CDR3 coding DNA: TGTGCCAGCAGCCAAGGGTACGGGGGCCTCCACTTT. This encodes CASSQGYGGLHF.

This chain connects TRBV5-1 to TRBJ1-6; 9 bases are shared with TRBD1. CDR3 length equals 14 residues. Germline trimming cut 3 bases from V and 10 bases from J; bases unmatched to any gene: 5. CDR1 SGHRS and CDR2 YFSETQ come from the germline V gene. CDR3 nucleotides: TGCGCCAGCAGCTATGGACAGGGGAGGTCACCCCTCCACTTT. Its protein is CASSYGQGRSPLHF.

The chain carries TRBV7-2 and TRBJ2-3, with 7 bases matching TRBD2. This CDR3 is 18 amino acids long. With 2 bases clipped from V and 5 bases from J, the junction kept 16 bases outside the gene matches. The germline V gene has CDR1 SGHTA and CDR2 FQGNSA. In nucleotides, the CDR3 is TGTGCCAGCAGCTTACTTCCTTATGGAGCGGGGTCGGAAGATACGCAGTATTTT. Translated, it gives CASSLLPYGAGSEDTQYF.